These T cell receptor beta chains were read from a single sample in a study of blood T cell repertoires in COVID-19. TCRdb's copy holds only in-frame clones and misses some; the assay was immunoSEQ multiplex PCR. The table has approximately 150,000 clones, about four fifths seen once; the top ten hold around 4.8%. Source material: peripheral blood. These receptors came from a human donor in a cohort sampled during active COVID-19. CDR3s leave out the opening cysteine and the closing phenylalanine or tryptophan. Only part of the rows carry a size: once, few, many, or a class if the clone is expanded.

>-|TRBV21-1
ASSKALTGKDTGELF
>-|TRBV29-1
SVASGDGTDTQY
>-|TRBV4-1
ASSSDRAYGYT
>-|TRBV28
ASSLGGRQADTQY
>-|TRBV7-3
ASSLNPRGGAYTGELF
>-|TRBV27
ASSWGLTNTGELF
>-|TRBV30
AWTIGTGTNEQF
>-|TRBV6-1
ASSEGGFRTRNEQF
>-|TRBV2
ASGWRQGLNQPQH
>-|TRBV2
ASSEGGTAHNEQF
>-|TRBV2
ASTPGGEKLF
>-|TRBV4-2
ASSQAQGMDSYNEQF
>once|TRBV5-8
ASSLGQGIYNEQF
>-|TRBV2
ASSEGGQGLQPQH
>-|TRBV3-1/TRBV3-2
ASSLSGTMETEAF
>-|TRBV15
ATSRDRGHGTEAF
>-|TRBV11-2
ASSSQRDSLTTDTQY
>-|TRBV6-4
ASSDVQGDEQF
>-|TRBV4-1
ASSQDPRWNYGYT
>-|TRBV30
AWSAGTSGSGNTIY
>few|TRBV3-1/TRBV3-2
ASSQEGEGYTEAF
>once|TRBV11-2
ASSARTGGSETQY
>-|TRBV6-5
ASSSTGGAADGYT
>few|TRBV5-1
ASSLSGGGYT
>-|TRBV5-1
ASSLAGGTADTGELF